One sample yielded the 20 T cell receptor beta chains listed below, sequenced in a study of blood T cell repertoires in COVID-19. Data came from immunoSEQ multiplex PCR; TCRdb stores just in-frame clones and leaves some out. The data show about 180,000 clones, approximately 90% seen once. The sample comprised peripheral blood. These receptors were taken from a woman aged 25-40 years with active or convalescent COVID-19.

The rearrangement links TRBV2 to TRBJ2-7, with D maybe TRBD2 (5 bases). Germline assignment: CDR1 SNHLY and CDR2 FYNNEI. CDR3 length: 14 residues. The V end was cut by 4 bases, the J end by 0 bases, with 10 bases between. This CDR3 reads CASSARVSSYEQYF. The DNA of the CDR3 is TGTGCCAGCAGTGCGAGGGTGAGCTCCTACGAGCAGTACTTC.

The chain is built from TRBV28 and TRBJ1-1; TRBD1 is a possible D gene (5 bases). The CDR3 totals 14 residues. Between the trimmed V and J ends, which lost 5 bases and 5 bases, there was a span of 15 bases. CDR1 and CDR2 (germline): MDHEN, SYDVKM. The CDR3 loop reads CASSPGGVGTEAFF. DNA of the CDR3: TGTGCCAGCAGTCCCGGAGGGGTGGGTACTGAAGCTTTCTTT.

The V and J genes are TRBV2 and TRBJ1-2; D may be TRBD1 (5 bases). The CDR3 loop spans 14 amino acids. The germline CDR1 and CDR2 sequences are SNHLY and FYNNEI. The germline V and J ends were trimmed by 7 bases and 4 bases, with 16 bases remaining between them. CDR3 DNA: TGTGCCAGCATTACCGAGGCGGGGACCTATGGCTACACCTTC. It specifies CASITEAGTYGYTF.

The genes are TRBV3-1 (or the pseudogene TRBV3-2) and TRBJ1-5; the D gene is possibly TRBD1 (5 bases). The CDR3 runs to 14 residues. Between the trimmed V and J ends, which lost 4 bases and 2 bases, there was a span of 9 bases. Germline values: CDR1 LGHDT, CDR2 YNNKEL (reference sequence). This CDR3 is CASSPGGGNQPQHF. In nucleotides, the CDR3 is TGTGCCAGCAGCCCCGGGGGGGGCAATCAGCCCCAGCATTTT.

The J gene is TRBJ1-1, the V gene TRBV19; possible D gene TRBD1, 5 bases. CDR3 size: 15 residues. The germline CDR1 and CDR2 sequences are LNHDA and SQIVND (reference sequence). The V end was cut by 6 bases, the J end by 3 bases, with 17 bases between. The CDR3 DNA reads as TGTGCCAGTAGGTGGGGGGTGGGTTCTGACACTGAAGCTTTCTTT. It codes for CASRWGVGSDTEAFF.

The chain links TRBV28 to TRBJ2-1, with 7 positions matching TRBD2. CDR3 length: 15 amino acids. V was clipped by 3 bases and J by 6 bases; unmatched bases: 8. Per the germline V gene, CDR1 is MDHEN and CDR2 is SYDVKM. The CDR3: CASSLGGPASNEQFF. The CDR3 DNA reads as TGTGCCAGCAGTTTGGGAGGGCCGGCCTCCAATGAGCAGTTCTTC.

This clone appeared once. Here the CDR3 reads CASNLQGTEAFF. The CDR3 DNA follows: TGTGCCAGCAACTTACAGGGTACTGAAGCTTTCTTT. The rearrangement uses TRBV21-1 and TRBJ1-1; the DNA was not used to check the table's D call, TRBD1. TRBV21-1 is recorded as a pseudogene. CDR3 length: 12 residues.

The chain combines TRBV11-3 with TRBJ1-6; D gene ambiguous. In germline, CDR1 is SGHNT, CDR2 YENEEA. This CDR3 contains 12 residues. With 5 bases removed from V and 7 bases from J, the gap between germline ends came to 6 bases. Written as DNA, the CDR3 is TGTGCCAGCAGCCCTACGAATTCACCCCTCCACTTT. Protein sequence: CASSPTNSPLHF.

The gene calls are TRBV3-1 (or the pseudogene TRBV3-2) and TRBJ1-2; the D gene is possibly TRBD1 (6 bases). The CDR3 covers 16 residues. Trimming stripped 0 bases from V and 1 base from J, with 12 bases between. From germline, CDR1 is LGHDT and CDR2 YNNKEL (reference sequence). CDR3 protein: CASSQDRTAFNYGYTF. The CDR3 coding sequence is TGTGCCAGCAGCCAAGACCGGACAGCCTTTAACTATGGCTACACCTTC.

The J gene is TRBJ2-3, the V gene TRBV7-2; 8 bases align to TRBD2. The CDR3 contains 15 residues. The V and J ends lost 1 base and 3 bases, in that order; junction bases with no gene match: 3. CDR1 SGHTA and CDR2 FQGNSA come from the germline V gene. CDR3 sequence (DNA): TGTGCCAGCAGCTTAGGCGGGAGGAGAACAGATACGCAGTATTTT. Amino acid sequence: CASSLGGRRTDTQYF.

This rearrangement joins TRBV5-4 to TRBJ2-1, with D hard to call. Germline loops: CDR1 SGHNT, CDR2 YYREEE (reference sequence). The CDR3 covers 16 residues. The germline V and J ends were trimmed by 2 bases and 0 bases, with 12 bases remaining between them. The CDR3 DNA reads as TGTGCCAGCAGCTTACTGAGCACGAGCTCCTACAATGAGCAGTTCTTC. Translating it yields CASSLLSTSSYNEQFF.

The rearrangement joins TRBV19 to TRBJ1-2, with 9 bases that match TRBD1. Per germline, CDR1 LNHDA and CDR2 SQIVND (reference sequence). The CDR3 consists of 16 residues. J was trimmed by 3 bases and V by 4 bases; bases with no gene match: 9. In nucleotides, the CDR3 is TGTGCCAGTAGTAAAGGATGGGACAGGGATTACTATGGCTACACCTTC. It specifies CASSKGWDRDYYGYTF.

The chain combines TRBV27 with TRBJ1-1; D possibly corresponds to TRBD1 (6 bases). This CDR3 has 15 amino acids. Germline assignment: CDR1 MNHEY and CDR2 SMNVEV (reference sequence). The V and J ends lost 5 bases and 5 bases respectively, with 18 bases between them. The CDR3 coding sequence is TGTGCCAGCAGTGACGGGACAAGGGGAGATACTGAAGCTTTCTTT. Amino acid sequence: CASSDGTRGDTEAFF.

This chain connects TRBV9 to TRBJ2-3; TRBD2 aligns across 12 bases. This CDR3 is 17 amino acids long. Losses at the gene ends were 0 bases for V and 8 bases for J; bases not matched to a gene: 10. The germline CDR1 and CDR2 sequences are SGDLS and YYNGEE. CDR3 in amino acids: CASSVGPSSGGGSTQYF. In DNA form, the CDR3 reads TGTGCCAGCAGCGTAGGTCCATCTAGCGGGGGGGGAAGTACGCAGTATTTT.

The chain links TRBV11-2 to TRBJ1-4; no definite D call. Trimming removed 1 base from V and 2 bases from J, with 8 bases in between. This CDR3 has 15 amino acids. Germline V gene lookup returns CDR1 SGHAT and CDR2 FQNNGV. CDR3 sequence reads: CASSLGPGTNEKLFF. The CDR3 region has the DNA TGTGCCAGCAGCTTAGGGCCCGGGACTAATGAAAAACTGTTTTTT.

This clone was found once. This CDR3 is CASSLLIAGSYNEQFF. DNA of the CDR3: TGTGCCAGCAGCTTACTGATCGCGGGATCCTACAATGAGCAGTTCTTC. The V and J genes are TRBV7-9 and TRBJ2-1; D perhaps matches TRBD2 (6 bases). The CDR3 runs 16 residues. CDR1 and CDR2 (germline): SEHNR, FQNEAQ (reference sequence). The V end was cut by 2 bases, the J end by 1 base, with 12 bases between.

The chain carries TRBV7-8 and TRBJ2-5, with D unclear. CDR1 and CDR2 (germline): SGHVS, FQNEAQ. Deletions cut 6 bases from V and 5 bases from J, with 7 bases between. The CDR3 runs 11 residues. The CDR3 spells CASSPSETQYF. CDR3 DNA: TGTGCCAGCAGTCCCTCGGAGACCCAGTACTTC.

The table lists this clone with a count of one. The chain recombines TRBV6-6 with TRBJ1-2; 9 bases agree with TRBD1. Trimming cost V 5 bases and J 2 bases; bases outside gene matches: 6. CDR3 size: 15 residues. Looked up from germline, CDR1 is MNHNY and CDR2 is SVGAGI (reference sequence). The CDR3 DNA follows: TGTGCCAGCAGTACCCGGACAGGGGCGAACTATGGCTACACCTTC. Amino acids: CASSTRTGANYGYTF.

The rearrangement uses TRBV7-9 and TRBJ2-3; 7 nucleotides match TRBD2. The V gene's germline CDR1 is SEHNR and CDR2 FQNEAQ (reference sequence). There are 14 residues in the CDR3. CDR3 protein: CGTDAAGDSDTQYF. In DNA, the CDR3 is TGTGGAACGGACGCCGCGGGAGACTCAGATACGCAGTATTTT.

This clone was found once. This chain uses TRBV19 with TRBJ2-6; tentatively, D is TRBD1 (5 bases). Germline values: CDR1 LNHDA, CDR2 SQIVND (reference sequence). This CDR3 comprises 15 residues. Trimming stripped 6 bases from V and 0 bases from J, with 9 bases between. The CDR3 reads CASRADSSGANVLTF. DNA for the CDR3: TGTGCCAGTAGGGCCGACAGCTCTGGGGCCAACGTCCTGACTTTC.